These T cell receptor beta chains were read from a single sample in a study of T cells in Graves' hyperthyroidism and ophthalmopathy. MiXCR, applied by TCRdb to the multiplex PCR reads, yields one record per CDR3 protein. The table lists 250,000 to 300,000 distinct CDR3 sequences, roughly a fifth of them singletons. Sequenced sample: blood. The receptors were sampled from a man aged 50 to 60 with Graves' ophthalmopathy. The CDR3 runs from the conserved cysteine through the conserved F or W. A D gene is named only where the DNA matches it firmly. Expanded clones are given a class, and other clones once, few, many or no size at all.

size,V,D,J,DNA,CDR3
many,TRBV12-3/TRBV12-4,-,TRBJ2-2,TGTGCCAGCAGCGCCTCCGTCGCCGGGGAGCTGTTTTTT,CASSASVAGELFF
few,TRBV18,TRBD1,TRBJ1-1,TGTGCCACTTTACAGGGGTTCGGCACTGAAGCTTTCTTT,CATLQGFGTEAFF
-,TRBV20-1,-,TRBJ1-4,TGCAGTGCTTCCCTGACCGGTACCCCGGAAAAACTGTTTTTT,CSASLTGTPEKLFF
-,TRBV18,TRBD2,TRBJ2-7,TGTGCCAGCTCCCTAACTGCGGGGGGGACCTACGAGCAGTACTTC,CASSLTAGGTYEQYF
many,TRBV3-1,-,TRBJ2-5,TGTGCCAGCAGCCAAGGCGAGACCCAGTACTTC,CASSQGETQYF
many,TRBV28,-,TRBJ1-1,TGTGCCAGCAGCCCTGGGAAATGGGAAGCTTTCTTT,CASSPGKWEAFF
-,TRBV30,-,TRBJ1-4,TGTGCCTGGAATGTGGGGAGTGAAAAACTGTTTTTT,CAWNVGSEKLFF
few,TRBV24-1,TRBD2,TRBJ2-1,TGTGCCACCAGTGTTAGGGGAAGAGCGGGAACCTCAAACAATGAGCAGTTCTTC,CATSVRGRAGTSNNEQFF
few,TRBV28,TRBD2,TRBJ2-7,TGTGCCAGCAAAACTAGCGTAGTCCACGAGCAGTACTTC,CASKTSVVHEQYF
many,TRBV11-2,TRBD1,TRBJ2-1,TGTGCCAGCAGCAGACAGGGGGGCTACCGCTACAATGAGCAGTTCTTC,CASSRQGGYRYNEQFF
many,TRBV20-1,-,TRBJ2-3,TGCAGTGCTAGCGCAGCGGGCACAGATACGCAGTATTTT,CSASAAGTDTQYF
few,TRBV4-1,-,TRBJ2-3,TGCGCCAGCAGTATTAGCGGCACAGATACGCAGTATTTT,CASSISGTDTQYF
-,TRBV20-1,TRBD1,TRBJ2-1,TGCAGTGCTAGAGGGGGGACAGGGTATGAGCAGTTCTTC,CSARGGTGYEQFF
many,TRBV2,TRBD1,TRBJ2-5,TGTGCCAGCAGAGCCGGGACAGGGTGGACCCAGTACTTC,CASRAGTGWTQYF
-,TRBV6-2/TRBV6-3,-,TRBJ2-3,TGTGCCACCTCCCGGGCCCAGACAAATACGCAGTATTTT,CATSRAQTNTQYF
many,TRBV18,-,TRBJ1-5,TGTGCCAGCTCGGCCGGAGGGGGCAATCAGCCCCAGCATTTT,CASSAGGGNQPQHF
many,TRBV20-1,TRBD2,TRBJ2-3,TGCAGTGCTACCGGGGAGGGTCACACAGATACGCAGTATTTT,CSATGEGHTDTQYF
many,TRBV6-1,TRBD2,TRBJ2-7,TGTGCCAGCAGTAACATAGCGGGGGCTTCCTACGAGCAGTACTTC,CASSNIAGASYEQYF
many,TRBV12-3/TRBV12-4,TRBD1,TRBJ1-1,TGTGCCAGCAGCCCGGGACAGCGGAACGAAGCTTTCTTT,CASSPGQRNEAFF
-,TRBV13,-,TRBJ1-4,TGTGCCAGCAGTCAAGGACCCCTCGAAAGACTGTTTTTT,CASSQGPLERLFF
-,TRBV6-1,TRBD1,TRBJ1-2,TGTGCCAGCAGGGACAGGGGGTACTATGGCTACACCTTC,CASRDRGYYGYTF
few,TRBV12-3/TRBV12-4,TRBD1,TRBJ1-2,TGTGCCAGCAGCCCAGGGGGCGGTGGCTACACCTTC,CASSPGGGGYTF
many,TRBV27,TRBD1,TRBJ2-5,TGTGCCAGCAGTACGCTAGGACAGGGGGCGCTTGAGACCCAGTACTTC,CASSTLGQGALETQYF
-,TRBV3-1,-,TRBJ2-6,TGTGCCAGCAGCCAAGCGCGAGGTAGTACCTCTGGGGCCAACGTCCTGACTTTC,CASSQARGSTSGANVLTF
many,TRBV28,TRBD2,TRBJ2-1,TGTGCCAGCAGACCCGTTGACGCGGGAGCCTACAATGAGCAGTTCTTC,CASRPVDAGAYNEQFF
few,TRBV30,-,TRBJ1-1,TGTGCCTGGGGGTCATACGTTGGCGTCACTGAAGCTTTCTTT,CAWGSYVGVTEAFF
many,TRBV18,TRBD1,TRBJ1-1,TGTGCCAGCTCACGAGGACAGGGGAACACTGAAGCTTTCTTT,CASSRGQGNTEAFF
-,TRBV5-6,TRBD1,TRBJ1-2,TGTGCCAGCAGCGCGTCCAAGGGGGCGCATTATGGCTACACCTTC,CASSASKGAHYGYTF
many,TRBV28,TRBD2,TRBJ2-7,TGTGCCAGCAGTTCACGACTAGCGGGAGTGGTCGAGCAGTACTTC,CASSSRLAGVVEQYF
-,TRBV5-1,TRBD2,TRBJ2-7,TGCGCCAGCTCAACTAGCGGGACCTACGAGCAGTACTTC,CASSTSGTYEQYF
many,TRBV2,-,TRBJ2-7,TGTGCCAGCAGCGTGCAGGGGCCAGGGTATAACGAGCAGTACTTC,CASSVQGPGYNEQYF
many,TRBV2,-,TRBJ2-7,TGTGCCAGCAGTGTATCTTTATACGAGCAGTACTTC,CASSVSLYEQYF
many,TRBV2,TRBD2,TRBJ2-1,TGTGCCAGCAGCGACCCTAGCGGCTCTACGAATGAGCAGTTCTTC,CASSDPSGSTNEQFF
few,TRBV4-2,TRBD1,TRBJ2-7,TGTGCCAGCAGCCAAGAGGGACAGACGCATTCCTACGAGCAGTACTTC,CASSQEGQTHSYEQYF
many,TRBV20-1,TRBD2,TRBJ2-7,TGCAGTGCTAGGAAGTCTAGCGGTTCCTACGAGCAGTACTTC,CSARKSSGSYEQYF
few,TRBV7-9,-,TRBJ2-5,TGTGCCAGCAGCTTAGGGTTAGGGACATCCCCGGGGACCCAGTACTTC,CASSLGLGTSPGTQYF
many,TRBV7-2,TRBD1,TRBJ2-7,TGTGCCAGCAGCTTCGGACAGGGGGTGGGGGAGCAGTACTTC,CASSFGQGVGEQYF
-,TRBV6-5,TRBD1,TRBJ2-2,TGTGCCAGCAGCTATTCAACCCCGGGACAGGGGGCTATCGGGGAGCTGTTTTTT,CASSYSTPGQGAIGELFF
-,TRBV19,TRBD1,TRBJ1-1,TGTGCCAGTATCCTGACCGGGACAGCGAACACTGAAGCTTTCTTT,CASILTGTANTEAFF
many,TRBV28,-,TRBJ2-7,TGTGCCAGCAGTCCGAGGGGGGGTACGAACTACGAGCAGTACTTC,CASSPRGGTNYEQYF